A single sample gave rise to the 31 T cell receptor beta chains below, sequenced in a study of cytomegalovirus exposure and HLA in healthy donors. With 60 Vbeta and 13 Jbeta primers, the PCR was carried out. TCRdb's copy holds only in-frame clones and misses some; the assay was immunoSEQ multiplex PCR. The repertoire holds some 140,000 clones, with about 68% as singletons. Source material: PBMCs. These TCRs come from a young man in good health and CMV-seronegative.

This chain joins TRBV5-4 and TRBJ1-1; TRBD1 is a possible D gene (6 bases). Between the trimmed V and J ends, which lost 4 bases and 4 bases, there was a span of 23 bases. The CDR3 has 17 residues. CDR1 and CDR2 (germline): SGHNT, YYREEE (reference sequence). CDR3 amino acids: CASSRGQMGPLGTEAFF. The CDR3 nucleotides read TGTGCCAGCAGCCGAGGACAGATGGGGCCCTTAGGCACTGAAGCTTTCTTT.

J is TRBJ1-2 and V is TRBV9; 10 bases agree with TRBD1. This CDR3 comprises 16 residues. Germline CDR1 SGDLS, CDR2 YYNGEE. V gave up 4 bases and J gave up 5 bases; unmatched junction bases: 11. The CDR3 coding sequence is TGTGCCAGCAGCCCGCGACAGGGGGCGCGTAGGTATGGCTACACCTTC. Translated: CASSPRQGARRYGYTF.

This clone was observed a single time. J is TRBJ2-1 and V is TRBV2; TRBD1 matches 9 bases. Germline loops: CDR1 SNHLY, CDR2 FYNNEI. V gave up 6 bases and J gave up 15 bases; unmatched junction bases: 9. CDR3 length: 12 residues. This chain's CDR3 is CASSPSGQGRFF. CDR3 sequence (DNA): TGTGCCAGCAGCCCCTCGGGACAGGGACGGTTCTTC.

Comments on this clone: One junction end does not reproduce the germline sequence, and a read error may be involved. The V call is TRBV7-9, the J call TRBJ2-7; the D is unclear. The germline CDR1 and CDR2 sequences are SEHNR and FQNEAQ (reference sequence). The CDR3 is 12 amino acids. CDR3 amino acids: CSSSLVSYEQYF. In nucleotides, the CDR3 is TGTTCCAGCAGCTTAGTTAGCTACGAGCAGTACTTC.

CDR3 nucleotides: TGTGCCAGCAACCTACTAGCGGCCCGTCAAGAGACCCAGTACTTC. As protein: CASNLLAARQETQYF. The chain recombines TRBV2 with TRBJ2-5; 8 bases fit TRBD2. The CDR3 is made up of 15 amino acids. Germline CDR1 reads SNHLY; CDR2 reads FYNNEI. V dropped 7 bases and J dropped 2; count of bases not matched to a gene: 9.

The genes are TRBV12-2 and TRBJ2-7; the DNA was not used to check the table's D call, TRBD1. TRBV12-2 is assigned pseudogene status. This CDR3 is built from 15 residues. CDR3 region: CASRYTRTGSYEQYF. The CDR3 DNA follows: TGTGCAAGTCGCTACACCAGGACAGGTTCCTACGAGCAGTACTTC.

The chain couples TRBV28 to TRBJ1-6; no definite D call. Between the trimmed V and J ends, which lost 7 bases and 6 bases, there was a span of 19 bases. The V gene's germline CDR1 is MDHEN and CDR2 SYDVKM. This CDR3 region has 16 residues. The CDR3: CASTPNHGVTNSPLHF. CDR3 nucleotide sequence: TGTGCCAGCACCCCAAATCACGGGGTGACTAATTCACCCCTCCACTTT.

The rearrangement joins TRBV9 to TRBJ2-1, with no clear D. Germline lookup yields CDR1 SGDLS and CDR2 YYNGEE. V lost 0 bases and J lost 6, with 7 bases in between. This CDR3 is 13 amino acids long. CDR3 in amino acids: CASSVERGNEQFF. CDR3 in DNA: TGTGCCAGCAGCGTAGAAAGAGGCAATGAGCAGTTCTTC.

The V and J genes are TRBV5-6 and TRBJ2-5; maybe TRBD1 (5 bases). The J call is in doubt because the DNA end fits TRBJ2-7 better. CDR1 is SGHDT and CDR2 is YYEEEE in the germline V gene. The CDR3 is 15 amino acids. CDR3 residues: CASSLVDNPPYEQYF. As DNA, the CDR3 is TGTGCCAGCAGCTTGGTGGACAACCCCCCCTACGAGCAGTACTTC.

The chain carries TRBV18 and TRBJ2-7, with D possibly being TRBD1 (6 bases). CDR1 and CDR2 from the germline V gene are KGHSH and LQKENI. The CDR3 covers 14 residues. V was shortened by 3 bases and J by 5 bases, with 14 bases between the two germline ends. CDR3 sequence: CASSPWTAGDEQYF. In nucleotides, the CDR3 is TGTGCCAGCTCACCCTGGACAGCCGGGGACGAGCAGTACTTC.

The genes are TRBV18 and TRBJ1-1; a possible D gene is TRBD1 (6 bases). Germline V gene lookup returns CDR1 KGHSH and CDR2 LQKENI. The CDR3 is made up of 12 amino acids. Trimming pared 3 bases from V and 6 bases from J, leaving 8 bases between. The CDR3 DNA sequence: TGTGCCAGCTCACCGCAGGGGCCTGAAGCTTTCTTT. Protein product: CASSPQGPEAFF.

This clone has only a few counts. The J gene is TRBJ2-1, the V gene TRBV5-6; maybe TRBD2 (6 bases). The germline gives CDR1 SGHDT, CDR2 YYEEEE. The V end was cut by 3 bases, the J end by 10 bases, with 14 bases between. This CDR3 is built from 13 residues. The CDR3 is CASSWGEGPEQFF. The CDR3 bases are TGTGCCAGCAGCTGGGGGGAAGGACCGGAGCAGTTCTTC. Together with reference TRBV5-6 and TRBJ2-1, the CDR3 gives the full variable domain: DAGVTQSPTHLIKTRGQQVTLRCSPKSGHDTVSWYQQALGQGPQFIFQYYEEEERQRGNFPDRFSGHQFPNYSSELNVNALLLGDSALYLCASSWGEGPEQFFGPGTRLTVL.

On this clone itself: The sample contains more than one DNA sequence encoding this CDR3. This rearrangement joins TRBV9 to TRBJ1-1, with D possibly TRBD1 on 5 matching bases. Germline-derived CDR1 and CDR2 are SGDLS and YYNGEE. The CDR3 spans 13 residues. The V and J ends lost 0 bases and 4 bases respectively, with 7 bases between them. In nucleotides, the CDR3 is TGTGCCAGCAGCGTAGGGAGGGGCACTGAAGCTTTCTTT. This translates into CASSVGRGTEAFF.

The chain employs TRBV30 and TRBJ1-1, with TRBD1 matching 7 bases. Germline V gene lookup returns CDR1 GTSNPN and CDR2 SVGIG (reference sequence). With 0 bases clipped from V and 5 bases from J, the junction kept 9 bases outside the gene matches. The CDR3 sequence is 15 residues long. The CDR3 DNA reads TGTGCCTGGAGTGTACCCCGGACAGGTATAACTGAAGCTTTCTTT. This sequence encodes CAWSVPRTGITEAFF.

The chain has TRBV5-1 and TRBJ1-4; TRBD1 matches 8 bases. After removal of 3 bases from V and 4 bases from J, the junction contained 5 bases not matched to a gene. From germline, CDR1 is SGHRS and CDR2 YFSETQ. The CDR3 runs to 15 residues. The CDR3 region is CASSWGTGNNEKLFF. CDR3 nucleotides: TGCGCCAGCAGCTGGGGGACAGGAAATAATGAAAAACTGTTTTTT.

CDR3 amino acids: CASSGPRGATTGGYTF. The CDR3, as DNA: TGTGCCAGCAGCGGCCCACGGGGGGCTACCACCGGTGGCTACACCTTC. The chain links TRBV9 to TRBJ1-2; tentatively, D is TRBD1 (6 bases). This CDR3 spans 16 amino acids. V lost 3 bases, J lost 7 bases, and 22 bases lay in between. Germline CDR1 reads SGDLS; CDR2 reads YYNGEE.

This sequence joins TRBV11-2 and TRBJ2-1; 12 nucleotides match TRBD2. The CDR3 is made up of 14 amino acids. J was trimmed by 10 bases and V by 3 bases; bases with no gene match: 4. The germline CDR1 and CDR2 sequences are SGHAT and FQNNGV. The CDR3 protein is CASSLTSGGYEQFF. CDR3 coding DNA: TGTGCCAGCAGCTTGACTAGCGGGGGCTACGAGCAGTTCTTC.

The chain recombines TRBV5-1 with TRBJ1-2; the match to TRBD1 covers 11 bases. Germline trimming cut 4 bases from V and 2 bases from J; bases unmatched to any gene: 10. CDR3 length: 17 amino acids. The V gene's germline CDR1 is SGHRS and CDR2 YFSETQ. Here the CDR3 reads CASSSRTGGAGNYGYTF. Written as DNA, the CDR3 is TGCGCCAGCAGCAGTAGGACAGGGGGCGCGGGGAACTATGGCTACACCTTC.

The J gene is TRBJ1-6, the V gene TRBV28, with 8 bases lining up with TRBD1. CDR3 length equals 14 residues. Germline CDR1 and CDR2: MDHEN and SYDVKM. This chain's CDR3 is CAIRGPINNSPLHF. The DNA of the CDR3 is TGTGCTATCAGGGGGCCGATTAATAATTCACCCCTCCACTTT.

Worth noting for this clone: A read error may account for a junction end that differs from germline. V gene TRBV6-1 combines with J gene TRBJ1-2; 7 bases line up with TRBD1. CDR3 length equals 13 residues. CDR1 is MNHNS, CDR2 SASEGT, per germline. The CDR3 here is CASSDGTAYGYPF. For the CDR3, the DNA is TGTGCCAGCAGTGACGGGACAGCCTATGGCTACCCCTTC.

The chain uses TRBV7-2 and TRBJ2-1; D ambiguous. Trimming left V 2 bases short and J 6 bases short, with 8 bases between. Germline V gene data show CDR1 as SGHTA and CDR2 as FQGNSA. This CDR3 has 13 amino acids. In nucleotides, the CDR3 is TGTGCCAGCAGCTTAACAGTCGGCAATGAGCAGTTCTTC. It translates to CASSLTVGNEQFF.

This chain uses TRBV6-6 with TRBJ1-4; 9 bases map to TRBD1. Losses at the gene ends were 0 bases for V and 8 bases for J; bases not matched to a gene: 1. The CDR3 extends over 14 amino acids. Germline V CDR1 and CDR2: MNHNY, SVGAGI (reference sequence). In nucleotides, the CDR3 is TGTGCCAGCAGTTACTCCGGGACAGGGGAAAAACTGTTTTTT. It translates to CASSYSGTGEKLFF.

Written as DNA, the CDR3 is TGCGCCAGCAGCTTCGGACAGGGGTTAGATGAGCAGTTCTTC. This sequence encodes CASSFGQGLDEQFF. The chain employs TRBV5-1 and TRBJ2-7; 9 bases match TRBD1. Near its end, the DNA agrees better with TRBJ2-1, so the J call may be wrong. Germline V gene lookup returns CDR1 SGHRS and CDR2 YFSETQ. The CDR3 totals 14 residues.

This clone has just one count. The chain links TRBV18 to TRBJ2-1, with 8 bases that match TRBD1. This CDR3 contains 16 residues. Germline CDR1 reads KGHSH; CDR2 reads LQKENI. Losses at the gene ends were 0 bases for V and 0 bases for J; bases not matched to a gene: 1. DNA for the CDR3: TGTGCCAGCTCACCACCGACAGGGGCCTCCTACAATGAGCAGTTCTTC. This sequence encodes CASSPPTGASYNEQFF.

The rearrangement uses TRBV5-1 and TRBJ1-2; maybe TRBD1 (6 bases). V lost 1 base and J lost 3, with 10 bases in between. Germline CDR1 SGHRS, CDR2 YFSETQ. CDR3 size: 14 residues. CDR3 region: CASSLYPGDYGYTF. Here the CDR3 DNA reads TGCGCCAGCAGCTTGTATCCAGGGGACTATGGCTACACCTTC.

The chain's CDR3 is CAVLRGNYGYTF. DNA for the CDR3: TGTGCCGTCCTTAGGGGGAACTATGGCTACACCTTC. The rearrangement links TRBV27 to TRBJ1-2; a possible D gene is TRBD1 (6 bases). This CDR3 is 12 amino acids long. V gave up 11 bases and J gave up 2 bases, with 12 bases separating them. The germline gives CDR1 MNHEY, CDR2 SMNVEV (reference sequence).

This clone was found a few times. The genes are TRBV7-9 and TRBJ2-7; maybe TRBD1 (6 bases). CDR3 length: 15 residues. Between the trimmed V and J ends, which lost 3 bases and 1 base, there was a span of 13 bases. Germline V gives CDR1 SEHNR, CDR2 FQNEAQ (reference sequence). CDR3 DNA sequence: TGTGCCAGCAGCTTCCCAGGGGAAGGGTCCTACGAGCAGTACTTC. Residues: CASSFPGEGSYEQYF.

This sequence joins TRBV6-1 and TRBJ1-3; 7 bases are a match to TRBD1. The CDR3 is 15 amino acids. Germline loops: CDR1 MNHNS, CDR2 SASEGT. The V gene end was trimmed by 3 bases and the J gene end by 2 bases; junction bases not matched to a gene: 4. The CDR3: CASSEVTGTGNTIYF. CDR3 nucleotides: TGTGCCAGCAGTGAGGTGACAGGGACTGGAAACACCATATATTTT.

V usage is TRBV11-2 and J usage is TRBJ2-3, with 7 bases lining up with TRBD1. V shed 4 bases, J shed 2 bases, and the junction held 6 bases outside the gene matches. CDR1 is SGHAT, CDR2 FQNNGV, per germline. This CDR3 region has 15 residues. The CDR3, as DNA: TGTGCCAGCAGCTCAGGGGGAAACCCCACAGATACGCAGTATTTT. Protein: CASSSGGNPTDTQYF.

The rearrangement uses TRBV29-1 and TRBJ2-3, with 11 positions matching TRBD1. CDR3 length: 14 amino acids. V trimming: 5 bases; J trimming: 4 bases; junction bases outside the gene matches: 5. Germline assignment: CDR1 SQVTM and CDR2 ANQGSEA. The CDR3 sequence is CSVPGGQGADTQYF. The CDR3 DNA reads TGCAGCGTTCCAGGGGGACAGGGGGCAGATACGCAGTATTTT.

In the case of this clone: Other DNA sequences from this sample encode an identical CDR3 as well. The chain recombines TRBV5-4 with TRBJ2-1; TRBD2 matches at 10 bases. CDR1 and CDR2 (germline): SGHNT, YYREEE (reference sequence). CDR3 length: 17 residues. V shed 4 bases, J shed 3 bases, and the junction held 10 bases outside the gene matches. The CDR3 is CASSVGLAGALYNEQFF. In DNA form, the CDR3 reads TGTGCCAGCAGCGTTGGGCTAGCGGGGGCCCTCTACAATGAGCAGTTCTTC.